Following are 26 T cell receptor beta chains from one sample sequenced in a study of tumor and adjacent non-tumor tissue in lung cancer. Three rounds of nested PCR, following a modified ARM-PCR protocol, produced the TCRbeta library. A single record per CDR3 protein comes from TCRdb applying MiXCR to the multiplex PCR reads. The repertoire has more than 45,000 distinct CDR3 sequences, 74% of them found once; the top ten carry roughly a quarter. No cell sorting was done before RNA was extracted from the tissue. The normal lung tissue was taken more than 3 cm from the tumor edge. Sequenced sample: distant non-tumor lung tissue. These receptors were collected from a woman aged 60 to 75 with non-small cell lung cancer.

The sample holds many counts of this clonotype. This chain uses TRBV20-1 with TRBJ1-3; D unclear. Per germline, CDR1 DFQATT and CDR2 SNEGSKA (reference sequence). The CDR3 has 12 residues. The ends were cut back, 6 bases at V and 0 bases at J, with 6 bases in the middle. The CDR3 region is CSAGGSGNTIYF. The DNA for the CDR3 is TGCAGTGCGGGAGGCTCTGGAAACACCATATATTTT.

This chain joins TRBV19 and TRBJ2-3; D is uncertain. V was trimmed by 8 bases and J by 8 bases, leaving 23 bases between them. The CDR3 runs 15 residues. Germline V gives CDR1 LNHDA, CDR2 SQIVND (reference sequence). CDR3 nucleotides: TGTGCCAGTTCCCTTGGGGTCGCTTCGGTTGGTACGCAGTATTTT. Translating gives CASSLGVASVGTQYF.

On this clonotype: Possible read error: a much larger clone is one base away. The rearrangement joins TRBV5-1 to TRBJ2-5; D is possibly TRBD2 (5 bases). CDR1 is SGHRS and CDR2 is YFSETQ in the germline V gene. This CDR3 is 12 amino acids long. The CDR3 DNA reads TGCGCCACCAGCTTGGAGGCGGAGACCCAGTACTTC. Protein product: CATSLEAETQYF. The full variable domain, in which reference TRBV5-1 and TRBJ2-5 provide the parts outside the CDR3, is KAGVTQTPRYLIKTRGQQVTLSCSPISGHRSVSWYQQTPGQGLQFLFEYFSETQRNKGNFPGRFSGRQFSNSRSEMNVSTLELGDSALYLCATSLEAETQYFGPGTRLLVL.

A word on this clonotype: The junction departs from germline at one end; a sequencing error may be responsible. CDR3 sequence reads: CASNDKMGYEQHF. Written as DNA, the CDR3 is TGTGCCAGCAATGACAAGATGGGCTACGAGCAGCACTTC. The V gene is TRBV6-6, the J gene TRBJ2-7; no firm D call. The V gene's germline CDR1 is MNHNY and CDR2 SVGAGI (reference sequence). This CDR3 contains 13 residues.

This clonotype was recorded only once. This clone may be a read error of a much larger clone one base away. The chain employs TRBV28 and TRBJ2-7; 8 bases are shared with TRBD2. After removal of 7 bases from V and 5 bases from J, the junction contained 13 bases not matched to a gene. This CDR3 contains 15 residues. The germline V gene encodes CDR1 MDHEN and CDR2 SYDVKM. CDR3 coding DNA: TGTGCCAGCACCCCGGGTAGCGGGACTGTCAACGAGCAGTACTTC. This translates into CASTPGSGTVNEQYF.

As for this clonotype: The conserved phenylalanine or tryptophan normally closing the CDR3 is absent here, so this likely arose from a read error. V gene TRBV5-4 combines with J gene TRBJ2-5, with TRBD2 as a possible D gene (8 bases). Trimming pared 4 bases from V and 9 bases from J, leaving 22 bases between. CDR1 and CDR2 (germline): SGHNT, YYREEE (reference sequence). This CDR3 is 15 amino acids long. CDR3 nucleotide sequence: TGTGCCAGCAGCATGGACGGGAGGGGGCTTACGGCCCAGTACTCC. Translating gives CASSMDGRGLTAQYS.

The table lists this clonotype with many counts. The V and J genes are TRBV30 and TRBJ1-2; possible D gene TRBD1, 5 bases. Looked up from germline, CDR1 is GTSNPN and CDR2 is SVGIG (reference sequence). CDR3 length: 14 residues. V was pared by 5 bases and J by 5 bases, with 18 bases between. CDR3 region: CAWGAGSGIYGYTF. The CDR3 DNA sequence: TGTGCCTGGGGGGCAGGGAGTGGGATTTATGGCTACACCTTC.

Details on this clonotype: At one boundary the junction diverges from the germline segment, which might be a read error. The rearrangement joins TRBV6-2 or TRBV6-3 to TRBJ2-5, with D hard to call. This CDR3 region has 14 residues. The germline gives CDR1 MNHEY, CDR2 SVGEGT. CDR3 in DNA: TGTACCAGCAGTTACTTAGAGCAGGAAGAGACCCAGTACTTC. Its protein product is CTSSYLEQEETQYF.

Details on this clonotype: At one boundary the junction diverges from the germline segment, which might be a read error. The V call is TRBV7-9, the J call TRBJ2-4, with 7 nucleotides matching TRBD1. Germline-derived CDR1 and CDR2 are SEHNR and FQNEAQ (reference sequence). The CDR3 sequence is 14 residues long. The CDR3 loop reads CASSSGTVGGIQNF. The CDR3 region has the DNA TGTGCCAGCAGCTCCGGGACAGTCGGCGGCATCCAGAACTTC.

A word on this clonotype: This may stem from a read error, because a much larger clone lies one nucleotide away. The chain recombines TRBV12-3 or TRBV12-4 with TRBJ2-1; 7 bases line up with TRBD1. CDR3 length: 18 amino acids. DNA of the CDR3: TGTGCCAGCAGTTCAACCCTGACAGGGTCGGAAGTCTACGATGAGCAGTTCTTC. This codes for CASSSTLTGSEVYDEQFF.

As concerns this clonotype: Since the CDR3 does not end with the conserved phenylalanine or tryptophan, this likely comes from a read error. This chain connects TRBV5-6 to TRBJ2-7; D not certain. V lost 6 bases and J 3 bases, leaving 16 bases between the germline ends. CDR1 is SGHDT and CDR2 is YYEEEE in the germline V gene. This CDR3 is built from 14 residues. CDR3 sequence reads: CASNSGQVGYEQYL. The DNA for the CDR3 is TGTGCCAGCAACTCTGGGCAGGTCGGCTACGAGCAGTACTTA.

With respect to this clonotype: A read error may be the cause here, since a much bigger clone is one base away. The chain couples TRBV28 to TRBJ2-3; 12 bases align to TRBD2. Germline V gene data show CDR1 as MDHEN and CDR2 as SYDVKM. J gave up 7 bases and V 4 bases, and 12 bases lay outside the gene matches. The CDR3 loop spans 17 amino acids. In nucleotides, the CDR3 is TGTGCCAGCAGTTCGCGACTAGCGGGAGAATGGACAAATACGCAGTATTTT. Its protein is CASSSRLAGEWTNTQYF.

A word on this clonotype: It is likely a read error, because the conserved phenylalanine at the end of the CDR3 is missing. This rearrangement joins TRBV10-3 to TRBJ2-7; the D is unclear. The CDR3 has 15 residues. Germline CDR1 and CDR2: ENHRY and SYGVKD. V lost 6 bases and J 6 bases, leaving 21 bases between the germline ends. The CDR3 loop is CAIRATDREEGEQYL. DNA of the CDR3: TGTGCCATCAGGGCAACGGATAGGGAAGAAGGCGAGCAGTACTTA.

With respect to this clonotype: One end of the junction varies from germline; a read error may be responsible. The V gene is TRBV29-1, the J gene TRBJ2-1; maybe TRBD2 (5 bases). The germline V gene has CDR1 SQVTM and CDR2 ANQGSEA. This CDR3 comprises 12 residues. The CDR3 spells CSVDHKAGEQFF. DNA for the CDR3: TGCAGTGTTGACCACAAGGCGGGTGAGCAGTTCTTC.

This clonotype was seen only a few times. A much larger clonotype is one base distant, so this may be a read error. J is TRBJ2-7 and V is TRBV10-3, with D possibly being TRBD2 (6 bases). Germline values: CDR1 ENHRY, CDR2 SYGVKD. CDR3 length: 12 residues. The CDR3 reads CATSTGSPEQYF. CDR3 nucleotides: TGTGCCACCAGTACCGGGAGTCCTGAGCAGTACTTC.

In regard to this clonotype: Germline and junction disagree at one end, which may indicate a read error. This rearrangement joins TRBV29-1 to TRBJ1-4; the D gene is possibly TRBD1 (5 bases). The CDR3 contains 14 residues. The V gene's germline CDR1 is SQVTM and CDR2 ANQGSEA. Here the CDR3 DNA reads TGCAGCGCTGAAGGGTCTAGGGGTAATGAAAAACTGTTTTTT. It codes for CSAEGSRGNEKLFF. The full variable domain, its missing parts supplied by reference TRBV29-1 and TRBJ1-4, is SAVISQKPSRDICQRGTSLTIQCQVDSQVTMMFWYRQQPGQSLTLIATANQGSEATYESGFVIDKFPISRPNLTFSTLTVSNMSPEDSSIYLCSAEGSRGNEKLFFGSGTQLSVL.

The J gene is TRBJ2-3, the V gene TRBV4-3, with D unresolved. Trimming stripped 1 base from V and 6 bases from J, with 11 bases between. Looked up from germline, CDR1 is LGHNA and CDR2 is YSLEER. This CDR3 has 14 amino acids. CDR3 amino acids: CASSQVRRMDTQYF. DNA for the CDR3: TGCGCCAGCAGCCAAGTGAGGAGAATGGATACGCAGTATTTT.

On this clonotype itself: Since no conserved phenylalanine or tryptophan closes the CDR3, a read error is the likely cause. The genes are TRBV4-3 and TRBJ2-1; D not resolved. This CDR3 has 13 residues. With 9 bases removed from V and 8 bases from J, the gap between germline ends came to 17 bases. Germline values: CDR1 LGHNA, CDR2 YSLEER. The CDR3 reads CASTPERWDEQFS. The CDR3 DNA sequence: TGCGCCAGTACCCCCGAAAGGTGGGATGAGCAGTTCTCC.

Worth noting for this clonotype: A junction end diverges from the germline sequence, so it may reflect a read error. This rearrangement joins TRBV20-1 to TRBJ2-2, with 8 bases lining up with TRBD2. This CDR3 has 15 residues. Germline CDR1 is DFQATT and CDR2 is SNEGSKA (reference sequence). CDR3 DNA: TGCAGTGCTAGAGACGGCGGGAGGAACACCGGGAAGCTGTTTTTT. Encoded protein: CSARDGGRNTGKLFF.

The genes are TRBV10-2 and TRBJ2-5; tentative D call: TRBD1 (5 bases). This CDR3 spans 12 amino acids. In germline, CDR1 is WSHSY, CDR2 SAAADI. Trimming shortened V by 8 bases and J by 5 bases, and 12 bases separated the two germline ends. CDR3 coding DNA: TGCGCCAGCGAATACTCAGGGGAGACCCAGTACTTC. It is translated as CASEYSGETQYF.

This clonotype occurred a few times. The junction departs from germline at one end; a sequencing error may be responsible. The V call is TRBV4-3, the J call TRBJ2-1; TRBD2 agrees at 10 bases. The CDR3 length is 17 residues. CDR1 and CDR2 (germline): LGHNA, YSLEER. Here the CDR3 reads CACSQGGRAGGNNEQFF. The CDR3 DNA reads as TGTGCCTGCAGCCAAGGCGGACGAGCGGGAGGGAACAATGAGCAGTTCTTC.

The rearrangement links TRBV4-3 to TRBJ2-7; 8 nucleotides agree with TRBD1. Per germline, CDR1 LGHNA and CDR2 YSLEER. The V gene end was trimmed by 5 bases and the J gene end by 5 bases; junction bases not matched to a gene: 14. The CDR3 has 16 amino acids. CDR3 region: CASSFLPWTGKNEQYF. CDR3 DNA: TGCGCCAGCAGCTTTCTTCCCTGGACAGGGAAGAACGAGCAGTACTTC.

About this clonotype itself: The conserved phenylalanine or tryptophan normally closing the CDR3 is absent here, so this likely arose from a read error. The chain couples TRBV29-1 to TRBJ2-1; D gene ambiguous. V lost 4 bases and J 13 bases, leaving 8 bases between the germline ends. Germline V gene data show CDR1 as SQVTM and CDR2 as ANQGSEA. The CDR3 loop spans 9 amino acids. In DNA, the CDR3 is TGCAGCGTTGGGAAAGAACAGTTCTTA. This sequence encodes CSVGKEQFL.

In the case of this clonotype: Sequence at one end of the junction differs from germline and may be a read error. The rearrangement uses TRBV6-5 and TRBJ1-2, with 9 bases fitting TRBD1. CDR3 size: 12 residues. Germline CDR1 and CDR2: MNHEY and SVGAGI. The CDR3 reads CVSRRQGDGYTF. The CDR3 nucleotides are TGTGTCAGCAGACGACAGGGGGATGGCTACACGTTC.

The chain carries TRBV29-1 and TRBJ1-1; TRBD1 is a possible D gene (6 bases). The V gene's germline CDR1 is SQVTM and CDR2 ANQGSEA. CDR3 length: 12 residues. The CDR3 nucleotides read TGCAATGCTTCCCTCCGGGACAATGAAGCTTTCTTT. This encodes CNASLRDNEAFF.

The table lists this clonotype with a count of one. The conserved final phenylalanine or tryptophan is absent from the CDR3, which likely points to a read error. The chain has TRBV11-2 and TRBJ2-7; the D is unclear. Trimming pared 1 base from V and 0 bases from J, leaving 13 bases between. CDR1 is SGHAT, CDR2 FQNNGV, per germline. CDR3 length equals 16 residues. The CDR3 DNA reads TGTGCCAGCAGCTTAGTGTTTAGGTCGAGCTCCTACGAGCAGTACTTG. It is translated as CASSLVFRSSSYEQYL.